One sample yielded the 17 T cell receptor beta chains listed below, sequenced in a study of Ad26.COV2.S vaccination and SARS-CoV-2 variants. Described treatment: some 19 received Ad26.COV2.S at low or high dose, single or two shots; several received placebo; per-sample allocation not given. Samples came from day 63 after the first vaccine or placebo injection. Clones were sequenced by immunoSEQ multiplex PCR, and TCRdb holds only the in-frame ones, with some missing. The table lists around 450,000 clones, about 90% of them singletons. Specimen: peripheral blood, collected in a trial of Ad26.COV2.S vaccine versus placebo. The receptor set was obtained from a person between 18 and 65 years old who received the Ad26.COV2.S COVID-19 vaccine or a placebo.

The V call is TRBV24-1, the J call TRBJ2-2, with D possibly being TRBD2 (6 bases). Germline CDR1 and CDR2: KGHDR and SFDVKD. The CDR3 consists of 14 residues. The V end was cut by 3 bases, the J end by 5 bases, with 9 bases between. CDR3 region: CATSDPGRTGELFF. Written as DNA, the CDR3 is TGTGCCACCAGTGATCCAGGGAGGACCGGGGAGCTGTTTTTT.

V and J are TRBV7-6 and TRBJ2-2, with 8 bases matching TRBD2. Germline loops: CDR1 SGHVS, CDR2 FNYEAQ. The CDR3 length is 15 residues. V was clipped by 4 bases and J by 10 bases; unmatched bases: 11. CDR3 sequence reads: CASSSGERERVELFF. The DNA of the CDR3 is TGTGCCAGCAGCTCCGGGGAGCGGGAGAGGGTGGAGCTGTTTTTT.

The chain has TRBV9 and TRBJ1-5; D possibly corresponds to TRBD1 (5 bases). The CDR3 covers 14 residues. Per germline, CDR1 SGDLS and CDR2 YYNGEE. Trimming left V 3 bases short and J 6 bases short, with 13 bases between. The CDR3 reads CASSEAGMGQPQHF. In DNA form, the CDR3 reads TGTGCCAGCAGCGAGGCAGGGATGGGTCAGCCCCAGCATTTT.

The gene calls are TRBV5-1 and TRBJ1-2; 8 positions agree with TRBD1. The CDR3 covers 15 residues. The junction had 9 bases not matched to a gene; V was cut back by 3 bases and J by 5 bases. Per germline, CDR1 SGHRS and CDR2 YFSETQ. CDR3 in DNA: TGCGCCAGCAGCTACTCCGGGACAGGAGATTATGGCTACACCTTC. This translates into CASSYSGTGDYGYTF.

The gene calls are TRBV2 and TRBJ2-3, with D tentatively TRBD1 or TRBD2 (5 bases each). The CDR3 loop spans 14 amino acids. V was shortened by 3 bases and J by 4 bases, with 11 bases between the two germline ends. The germline V gene encodes CDR1 SNHLY and CDR2 FYNNEI. The CDR3 spells CASSEQRDPDTQYF. The CDR3, as DNA: TGTGCCAGCAGTGAGCAGAGGGACCCAGATACGCAGTATTTT. The full variable domain, in which reference TRBV2 and TRBJ2-3 provide the parts outside the CDR3, is EPEVTQTPSHQVTQMGQEVILRCVPISNHLYFYWYRQILGQKVEFLVSFYNNEISEKSEIFDDQFSVERPDGSNFTLKIRSTKLEDSAMYFCASSEQRDPDTQYFGPGTRLTVL.

As DNA, the CDR3 is TGTGCCAGCTCACCACCGGGACAGGGCACAGATACGCAGTATTTT. This translates into CASSPPGQGTDTQYF. The V and J genes are TRBV18 and TRBJ2-3, with 8 bases fitting TRBD1. This CDR3 is 15 amino acids long. From germline, CDR1 is KGHSH and CDR2 LQKENI. Trimming took 0 bases from V and 1 from J; bases not matched to a gene: 0.

The chain combines TRBV28 with TRBJ2-2; TRBD1 might be the D (5 bases). CDR3 length: 19 residues. In germline, CDR1 is MDHEN, CDR2 SYDVKM. V was clipped by 6 bases and J by 7 bases, with 30 bases between them. The CDR3 sequence: CASSLKRAGPKPMGGELFF. As DNA, the CDR3 is TGTGCCAGCAGCTTAAAAAGGGCAGGGCCAAAACCGATGGGCGGGGAGCTGTTTTTT. Combining the CDR3 with reference TRBV28 and TRBJ2-2 gives the whole variable domain DVKVTQSSRYLVKRTGEKVFLECVQDMDHENMFWYRQDPGLGLRLIYFSYDVKMKEKGDIPEGYSVSREKKERFSLILESASTNQTSMYLCASSLKRAGPKPMGGELFFGEGSRLTVL.

This clone was observed a single time. This chain uses TRBV4-2 with TRBJ2-3, with 9 bases matching TRBD1. Germline V CDR1 and CDR2: LGHNA, YNFKEQ. Losses at the gene ends were 4 bases for V and 4 bases for J; bases not matched to a gene: 6. CDR3 length: 15 amino acids. The chain's CDR3 is CASSPVGQGPDTQYF. DNA of the CDR3: TGTGCCAGCAGCCCAGTGGGACAGGGACCAGATACGCAGTATTTT.

This rearrangement joins TRBV3-1 (or the pseudogene TRBV3-2) to TRBJ2-7; the match to TRBD1 covers 7 bases. In germline, CDR1 is LGHDT, CDR2 YNNKEL (reference sequence). The CDR3 totals 13 residues. V lost 1 base to trimming and J lost 7 bases; unmatched junction nucleotides: 4. The CDR3 sequence: CASSQARGLEQYF. The CDR3 DNA sequence: TGTGCCAGCAGCCAAGCGAGGGGGCTTGAGCAGTACTTC.

The chain recombines TRBV28 with TRBJ1-5; D ambiguous. The CDR3 runs 13 residues. CDR1 and CDR2 (germline): MDHEN, SYDVKM. V gave up 5 bases and J gave up 6 bases, with 11 bases separating them. CDR3 coding DNA: TGTGCCAGCAGTCCGTCATTACTTCAGCCCCAGCATTTT. Protein product: CASSPSLLQPQHF.

The chain carries TRBV5-6 and TRBJ2-5, with D perhaps TRBD1 (6 bases). This CDR3 is built from 13 residues. V lost 3 bases and J 5 bases, leaving 11 bases between the germline ends. The germline CDR1 and CDR2 sequences are SGHDT and YYEEEE. This chain's CDR3 is CASSSTGTETQYF. The CDR3 DNA reads TGTGCCAGCAGCTCGACAGGAACGGAGACCCAGTACTTC.

Only one count was recorded for this clone. The chain uses TRBV9 and TRBJ1-3, with no clear D. Looked up from germline, CDR1 is SGDLS and CDR2 is YYNGEE. V was trimmed by 4 bases and J by 4 bases, leaving 15 bases between them. The CDR3 extends over 15 amino acids. In nucleotides, the CDR3 is TGTGCCAGCAGCCCGACGTACGGTTCCGGAAACACCATATATTTT. Encoded protein: CASSPTYGSGNTIYF.

This sequence joins TRBV14 and TRBJ2-1; 8 nucleotides match TRBD1. The V segment lost 4 bases and the J segment 2 bases; nucleotides outside the gene matches: 4. This CDR3 region has 15 residues. Germline V lookup: CDR1 SGHDN, CDR2 FVKESK. The chain's CDR3 is CASSRWTGPYNEQFF. CDR3 sequence (DNA): TGTGCCAGCAGCCGTTGGACAGGGCCCTACAATGAGCAGTTCTTC.

This chain uses TRBV5-1 with TRBJ1-6; 7 bases map to TRBD1. V lost 2 bases to trimming and J lost 10 bases; unmatched junction nucleotides: 6. The CDR3 loop spans 14 amino acids. The germline V gene encodes CDR1 SGHRS and CDR2 YFSETQ. As DNA, the CDR3 is TGCGCCAGCAGCTTACGACAGGGATGGTCACCCCTCCACTTT. This encodes CASSLRQGWSPLHF.

This chain's CDR3 is CASSQGEVATNEKLFF. The CDR3, as DNA: TGTGCCAGCAGCCAGGGCGAAGTTGCAACTAATGAAAAACTGTTTTTT. The chain links TRBV4-2 to TRBJ1-4; unclear D gene. Deletions cut 3 bases from V and 0 bases from J, with 11 bases between. There are 16 residues in the CDR3. Germline values: CDR1 LGHNA, CDR2 YNFKEQ.

This chain uses TRBV11-2 with TRBJ2-5; 7 nucleotides match TRBD2. Germline V lookup: CDR1 SGHAT, CDR2 FQNNGV. Trimming cost V 2 bases and J 2 bases; bases outside gene matches: 8. This CDR3 region has 16 residues. The CDR3: CASSLWGLADQETQYF. Here the CDR3 DNA reads TGTGCCAGCAGCTTATGGGGCCTAGCGGATCAAGAGACCCAGTACTTC.

The CDR3 protein is CASSYSGQNYEQYF. For the CDR3, the DNA is TGTGCCAGCAGTTACTCGGGACAGAACTACGAGCAGTACTTC. V gene TRBV6-5 combines with J gene TRBJ2-7; 7 bases map to TRBD1. The CDR3 totals 14 residues. Germline V gene data show CDR1 as MNHEY and CDR2 as SVGAGI. Trimming took 0 bases from V and 3 from J; bases not matched to a gene: 2.